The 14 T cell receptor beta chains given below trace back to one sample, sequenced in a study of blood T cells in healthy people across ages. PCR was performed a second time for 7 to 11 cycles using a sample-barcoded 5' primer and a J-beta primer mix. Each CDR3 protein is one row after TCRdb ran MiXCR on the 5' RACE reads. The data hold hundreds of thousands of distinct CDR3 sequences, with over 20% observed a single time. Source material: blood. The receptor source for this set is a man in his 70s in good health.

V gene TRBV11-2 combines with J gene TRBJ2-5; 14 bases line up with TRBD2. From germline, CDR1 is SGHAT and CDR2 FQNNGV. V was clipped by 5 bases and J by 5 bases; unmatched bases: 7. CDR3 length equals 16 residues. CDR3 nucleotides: TGTGCCAGCAGCCCAGGGACTAGCGGGAGATGGGAGACCCAGTACTTC. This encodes CASSPGTSGRWETQYF. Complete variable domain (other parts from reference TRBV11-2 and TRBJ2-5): EAGVAQSPRYKIIEKRQSVAFWCNPISGHATLYWYQQILGQGPKLLIQFQNNGVVDDSQLPKDRFSAERLKGVDSTLKIQPAKLEDSAVYLCASSPGTSGRWETQYFGPGTRLLVL.

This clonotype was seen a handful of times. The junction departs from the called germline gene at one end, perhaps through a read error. CDR3 nucleotide sequence: TGTGCCAGCAGAATGGCCGGGACAGGGGGGTTCTTC. Translated, it gives CASRMAGTGGFF. The V call is TRBV12-3 or TRBV12-4, the J call TRBJ2-5; 11 nucleotides align to TRBD1. The CDR3 covers 12 residues.

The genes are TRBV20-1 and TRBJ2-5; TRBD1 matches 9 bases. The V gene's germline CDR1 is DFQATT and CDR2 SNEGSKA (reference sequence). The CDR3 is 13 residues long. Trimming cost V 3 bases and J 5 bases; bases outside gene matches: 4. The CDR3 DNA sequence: TGCAGTGCTAGGGGGACAGGGCTGGAGACCCAGTACTTC. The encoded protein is CSARGTGLETQYF.

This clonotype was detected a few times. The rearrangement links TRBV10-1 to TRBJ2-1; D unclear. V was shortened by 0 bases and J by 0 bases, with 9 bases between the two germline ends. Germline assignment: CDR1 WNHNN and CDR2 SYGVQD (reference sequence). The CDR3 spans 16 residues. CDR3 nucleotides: TGCGCCAGCAGTGAGTCTAGTCCGAGCTCCTACAATGAGCAGTTCTTC. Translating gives CASSESSPSSYNEQFF.

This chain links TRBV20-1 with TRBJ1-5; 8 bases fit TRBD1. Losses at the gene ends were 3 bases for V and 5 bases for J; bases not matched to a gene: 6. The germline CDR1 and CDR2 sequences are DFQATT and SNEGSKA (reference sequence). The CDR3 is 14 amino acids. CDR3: CSASGSGGHQPQHF. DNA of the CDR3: TGCAGTGCTAGTGGATCAGGGGGCCATCAGCCCCAGCATTTT.

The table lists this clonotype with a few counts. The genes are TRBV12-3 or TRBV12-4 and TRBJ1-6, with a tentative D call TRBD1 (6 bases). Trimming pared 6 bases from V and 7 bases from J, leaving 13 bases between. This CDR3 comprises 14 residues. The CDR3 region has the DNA TGTGCCAGCAGACCGGACAGCCCGAATTCACCCCTCCACTTT. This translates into CASRPDSPNSPLHF.

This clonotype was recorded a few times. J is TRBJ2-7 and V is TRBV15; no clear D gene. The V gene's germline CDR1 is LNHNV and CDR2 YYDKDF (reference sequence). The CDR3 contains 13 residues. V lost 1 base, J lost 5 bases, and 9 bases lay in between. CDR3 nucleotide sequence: TGTGCCACCAGCAGAGTAACAATTGACGAGCAGTACTTC. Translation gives CATSRVTIDEQYF.

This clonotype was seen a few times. DNA for the CDR3: TGTGCCAGCAGTGATCCGGGCAGGGACGAGCAGTACTTC. This sequence encodes CASSDPGRDEQYF. The J gene is TRBJ2-5, the V gene TRBV25-1, with D perhaps TRBD1 (5 bases). The last part of the DNA fits TRBJ2-7 better; the J call may be wrong. This CDR3 has 13 amino acids. CDR1 and CDR2 from the germline V gene are MGHDK and SYGVNS.

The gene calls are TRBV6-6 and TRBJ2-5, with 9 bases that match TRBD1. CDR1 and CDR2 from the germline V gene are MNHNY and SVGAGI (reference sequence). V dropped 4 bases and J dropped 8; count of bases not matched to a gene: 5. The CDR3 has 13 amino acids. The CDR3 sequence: CASSLETGGTQYF. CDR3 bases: TGTGCCAGCAGTTTGGAGACAGGGGGAACCCAGTACTTC.

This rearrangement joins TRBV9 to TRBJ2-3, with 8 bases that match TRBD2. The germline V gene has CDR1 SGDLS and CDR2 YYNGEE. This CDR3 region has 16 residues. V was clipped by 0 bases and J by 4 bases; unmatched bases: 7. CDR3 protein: CASSVVGAGGSDTQYF. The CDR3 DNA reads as TGTGCCAGCAGCGTAGTCGGTGCGGGAGGTTCAGATACGCAGTATTTT.

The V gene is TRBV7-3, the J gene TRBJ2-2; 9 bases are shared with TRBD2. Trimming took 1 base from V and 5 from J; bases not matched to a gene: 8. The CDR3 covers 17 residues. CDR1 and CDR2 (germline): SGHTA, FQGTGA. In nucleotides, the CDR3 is TGTGCCAGCAGCTTAAGCGGGAGGGCCGTAAATACCGGGGAGCTGTTTTTT. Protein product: CASSLSGRAVNTGELFF. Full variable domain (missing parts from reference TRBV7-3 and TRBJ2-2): GAGVSQTPSNKVTEKGKYVELRCDPISGHTALYWYRQSLGQGPEFLIYFQGTGAADDSGLPNDRFFAVRPEGSVSTLKIQRTERGDSAVYLCASSLSGRAVNTGELFFGEGSRLTVL.

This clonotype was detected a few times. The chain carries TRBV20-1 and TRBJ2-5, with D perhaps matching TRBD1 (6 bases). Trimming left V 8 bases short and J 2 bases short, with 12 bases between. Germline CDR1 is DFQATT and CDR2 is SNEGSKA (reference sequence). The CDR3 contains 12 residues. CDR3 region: CSFTGIQETQYF. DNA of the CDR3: TGCAGTTTCACAGGGATTCAAGAGACCCAGTACTTC.

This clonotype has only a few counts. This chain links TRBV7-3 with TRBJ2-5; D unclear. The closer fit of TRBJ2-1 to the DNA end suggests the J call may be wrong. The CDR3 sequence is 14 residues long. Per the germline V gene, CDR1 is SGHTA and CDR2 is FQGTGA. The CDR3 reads CASSPRGRYDEQFF. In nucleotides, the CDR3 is TGTGCCAGCAGCCCCCGCGGCCGATACGATGAGCAGTTCTTC.

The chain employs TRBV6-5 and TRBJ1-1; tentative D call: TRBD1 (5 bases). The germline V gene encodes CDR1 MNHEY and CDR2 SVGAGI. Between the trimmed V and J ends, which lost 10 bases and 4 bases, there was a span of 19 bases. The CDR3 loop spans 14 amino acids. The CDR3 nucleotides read TGTGCCAACAGCCTGGGACTTATATTCACTGAAGCTTTCTTT. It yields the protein CANSLGLIFTEAFF.